This T cell receptor (beta chain) stems from a study of T-cell memory formation after mild COVID-19. For the study at large: In these data, TCR clusters were largely donor specific. General observations from the study: From day 15 to 85, contracting clones were balanced between CD4 and CD8, whereas later expanders leaned toward CD4+.

From 5'RACE with constant-segment primers came TCR alpha and TCR beta cDNA libraries that carried sample barcodes and UMIs. TCRdb reprocessed the 5' RACE reads with MiXCR, giving one entry per CDR3 protein. The data contain under 400,000 distinct CDR3 sequences, 25% to 30% of them singletons. CDR1 SGHTA and CDR2 FQGTGA come from the germline V gene. Trimming took off 6 bases at V and 4 bases at J, with 15 bases between the two ends. This CDR3 region has 15 residues. This clonotype was counted at least ten times. Its antigen is as yet unknown. The sample comprised PBMCs or a T cell subset sorted from them (not recorded which). The clonotype comes from an adult woman who had mild COVID-19 (a few samples of this study predate the infection). Cell type and time point are not known. The chain joins TRBV7-3 to TRBJ2-2; D gene ambiguous. The CDR3 loop reads CASRKIGSVTGELFF. CDR3 bases: TGTGCCAGCAGGAAAATCGGTTCAGTCACCGGGGAGCTGTTTTTT.